A selection of T cell receptor beta chains follows, all from one sample in a study of cytomegalovirus exposure and HLA in healthy donors. Assay used: immunoSEQ multiplex PCR; TCRdb lists only in-frame clones, some missing. The sample carries approximately 110,000 clones, approximately 74% recorded once. The specimen sequenced was PBMCs. These receptors were taken from a middle-aged woman in good health and CMV-seropositive. CDR3s include the opening cysteine and the closing phenylalanine or tryptophan. A D gene is named only where the DNA matches it firmly. Some rows have no size entry. The others give once, few or many, or a class for an expanded clone.

j_gene	v_gene	abundance	d_gene	CDR3nt	CDR3aa
TRBJ1-6	TRBV9	-	TRBD1	TGTGCCAGCAGCGTAACAGGGGATAATTCACCCCTCCACTTT	CASSVTGDNSPLHF
TRBJ1-2	TRBV19	-	TRBD1	TGTGCCAGTAGGACAGGGGACAGATTTAACTATGGCTACACCTTC	CASRTGDRFNYGYTF
TRBJ1-1	TRBV4-1	few	TRBD1	TGCGCCAGCAGCCAATTCGGCAAGGGACAGGGATACACTGAAGCTTTCTTT	CASSQFGKGQGYTEAFF
TRBJ1-1	TRBV6-6	-	-	TGTGCCAGCAGTTACTCTTTTGGGCGACAGAACACTGAAGCTTTCTTT	CASSYSFGRQNTEAFF
TRBJ2-1	TRBV27	-	-	TGTGCCAGCAGTTTGATCGCTAACTCTGGCTACAATGAGCAGTTCTTC	CASSLIANSGYNEQFF
TRBJ1-3	TRBV25-1	-	TRBD1	TGTGCCAGCAGTGAATGCCTCGGGACAGGTTTGGCTGGAAACACCATATATTTT	CASSECLGTGLAGNTIYF
TRBJ2-1	TRBV19	-	-	TGTGCCAGTAGTACCGCAGGACAGGGCGGGAGGGCCTTAGGGGAGCAGTTCTTC	CASSTAGQGGRALGEQFF
TRBJ2-1	TRBV6-6	-	TRBD2	TGTGCCAGCAGTTACGCGGGAGGGCTTGATGAGCAGTTCTTC	CASSYAGGLDEQFF
TRBJ2-2	TRBV7-9	-	TRBD1	TGTGCCAGCACCCCCCGAAGGCAGGGGGCTAAGGGCGGGGAGCTGTTTTTT	CASTPRRQGAKGGELFF
TRBJ2-4	TRBV30	-	-	TGTGCCTGTTCCAGACTAGGCAGGGACATTCAGTACTTC	CACSRLGRDIQYF
TRBJ1-1	TRBV7-9	-	-	TGTGCCAGCAGCTTAGATCCGGGCGGGGCTGAAGCTTTCTTT	CASSLDPGGAEAFF
TRBJ1-5	TRBV27	once	-	TGTGCCAGCAGCCTGGGGCCGGGAGGCAATCAGCCCCAGCATTTT	CASSLGPGGNQPQHF
TRBJ1-3	TRBV18	-	TRBD1	TGTGCCAGCTCACTGGCCCAGGGGGACGGAAACACCATATATTTT	CASSLAQGDGNTIYF
TRBJ2-1	TRBV13	-	TRBD2	TGTGCCAGCAGCCCTGCACCGGGAGGTAGAGACAATGAGCAGTTCTTC	CASSPAPGGRDNEQFF
TRBJ2-7	TRBV5-5	-	TRBD2	TGTGCCAGCAGCCCGGGACTAGCGGTCTCCTACGAGCAGTACTTC	CASSPGLAVSYEQYF
TRBJ1-4	TRBV28	few	TRBD1	TGTGCCAGTAGCTCCCCGGGACAGGGGGGTGAAAAACTGTTTTTT	CASSSPGQGGEKLFF
TRBJ2-7	TRBV7-9	-	-	TGTGCCAGCAGCTTAACCTCGGTCGACGAGCAGTACTTC	CASSLTSVDEQYF